The next 30 T cell receptor beta chains were all read from a single sample in a study of T cells in Graves' hyperthyroidism and ophthalmopathy. From RNA transcripts, TCR beta CDR3 regions were amplified. The study used the HTBI primer set for a first-round RT-PCR of the TCR CDR3. TCRdb re-called the multiplex PCR reads through MiXCR, storing one row per CDR3 protein. The data hold roughly 500,000 distinct CDR3 sequences, with around 46% observed a single time. The sequencing sample was made of peripheral blood or thyroid tissue (not recorded which). These receptors all come from an adult woman with Graves' disease, either hyperthyroidism or ophthalmopathy (not recorded which).

This clonotype occurred a few times. The CDR3 sequence: CASSTSGNSYNEQFF. As DNA, the CDR3 is TGCGCCAGCAGCACAAGCGGAAACTCCTACAATGAGCAGTTCTTC. The V gene is TRBV5-1, the J gene TRBJ2-1, with a weak D call TRBD2 (5 bases). The V and J ends lost 4 bases and 0 bases respectively, with 11 bases between them. The CDR3 has 15 amino acids. From germline, CDR1 is SGHRS and CDR2 YFSETQ.

This chain uses TRBV27 with TRBJ1-5; D gene uncertain. V was pared by 3 bases and J by 7 bases, with 10 bases between. The CDR3 extends over 13 amino acids. The V gene's germline CDR1 is MNHEY and CDR2 SMNVEV (reference sequence). The CDR3 DNA reads TGTGCCAGCAGTTTCGCCCCGGGACAGCCCCAGCATTTT. Translated: CASSFAPGQPQHF.

The CDR3 coding sequence is TGTGCCAGCAGCTCCTCGGGACAGCTGTACTATGGCTACACCTTC. This codes for CASSSSGQLYYGYTF. The chain joins TRBV7-2 to TRBJ1-2; 7 bases match TRBD1. Per germline, CDR1 SGHTA and CDR2 FQGNSA. The CDR3 is made up of 15 amino acids. With V trimmed by 4 bases and J by 3 bases, 8 bases remained unmatched.

The V call is TRBV7-9, the J call TRBJ1-2; 8 nucleotides match TRBD1. Germline lookup yields CDR1 SEHNR and CDR2 FQNEAQ (reference sequence). This CDR3 is 15 amino acids long. V gave up 1 base and J gave up 6 bases; unmatched junction bases: 7. The CDR3 nucleotides read TGTGCCAGCAGCTTAGGGGGGACAGGAAAGGATGGCTACACCTTC. Its protein product is CASSLGGTGKDGYTF.

This clonotype showed up many times. The chain combines TRBV7-8 with TRBJ2-7; D gene ambiguous. Germline lookup yields CDR1 SGHVS and CDR2 FQNEAQ. Trimming took off 5 bases at V and 2 bases at J, with 4 bases between the two ends. The CDR3 covers 11 residues. The CDR3 sequence: CASSPTYEQYF. CDR3 sequence (DNA): TGTGCCAGCAGCCCTACCTACGAGCAGTACTTC.

This clonotype was counted many times. V and J are TRBV5-1 and TRBJ1-1, with TRBD1 as a possible D gene (5 bases). With 2 bases removed from V and 0 bases from J, the gap between germline ends came to 11 bases. CDR3 length equals 15 residues. Germline V gives CDR1 SGHRS, CDR2 YFSETQ. The CDR3 region has the DNA TGCGCCAGCAGCTTTGCAGGGACCATGAACACTGAAGCTTTCTTT. It codes for CASSFAGTMNTEAFF.

This clonotype has ten or more counts. The J gene is TRBJ1-1, the V gene TRBV20-1; TRBD1 is a possible D gene (5 bases). V was shortened by 6 bases and J by 6 bases, with 11 bases between the two germline ends. Germline V gives CDR1 DFQATT, CDR2 SNEGSKA (reference sequence). The CDR3 consists of 11 residues. For the CDR3, the DNA is TGCAGTGCCCTAGGGGCCTCTGAAGCTTTCTTT. The encoded protein is CSALGASEAFF.

In this sample, this clonotype turned up a few times. This chain joins TRBV5-1 and TRBJ2-7, with TRBD1 matching over 7 bases. Looked up from germline, CDR1 is SGHRS and CDR2 is YFSETQ. The CDR3 is made up of 14 amino acids. V dropped 6 bases and J dropped 2; count of bases not matched to a gene: 8. Here the CDR3 DNA reads TGCGCCAGCACCCAGGACAGGTTAGCCTACGAGCAGTACTTC. Amino acids: CASTQDRLAYEQYF. Variable domain in full (rest from reference TRBV5-1 and TRBJ2-7): KAGVTQTPRYLIKTRGQQVTLSCSPISGHRSVSWYQQTPGQGLQFLFEYFSETQRNKGNFPGRFSGRQFSNSRSEMNVSTLELGDSALYLCASTQDRLAYEQYFGPGTRLTVT.

The chain carries TRBV7-2 and TRBJ1-6; D gene uncertain. With 5 bases removed from V and 9 bases from J, the gap between germline ends came to 11 bases. Germline CDR1 SGHTA, CDR2 FQGNSA. This CDR3 spans 13 amino acids. The CDR3 protein is CASSPGRVSPLHF. The CDR3 coding sequence is TGTGCCAGCAGCCCCGGGAGGGTTTCACCCCTCCACTTT.

CDR3 nucleotide sequence: TGTGCCAGCAGCTTACCTATCGGAGGGGACGAGCAGTACTTC. Residues: CASSLPIGGDEQYF. The V gene is TRBV7-6, the J gene TRBJ2-7, with D perhaps TRBD2 (6 bases). The CDR3 spans 14 residues. V lost 2 bases and J lost 5, with 13 bases in between. Germline loops: CDR1 SGHVS, CDR2 FNYEAQ.

This clonotype was detected ten times or more. This sequence joins TRBV5-4 and TRBJ2-5, with D tentatively TRBD2 (6 bases). Trimming pared 1 base from V and 4 bases from J, leaving 14 bases between. Germline V gives CDR1 SGHNT, CDR2 YYREEE (reference sequence). The CDR3 runs to 15 residues. CDR3 protein: CASSLFGGSGETQYF. CDR3 nucleotide sequence: TGTGCCAGCAGCTTGTTCGGGGGATCCGGAGAGACCCAGTACTTC.

Ten or more counts support this clonotype. This rearrangement joins TRBV29-1 to TRBJ1-1; TRBD1 might be the D (6 bases). The V end was cut by 4 bases, the J end by 4 bases, with 10 bases between. Germline CDR1 SQVTM, CDR2 ANQGSEA. The CDR3 has 12 residues. CDR3 protein: CSVALRGTEAFF. CDR3 nucleotides: TGCAGCGTTGCCCTCAGGGGCACTGAAGCTTTCTTT.

This clonotype was recorded a few times. The chain joins TRBV7-2 to TRBJ2-7; TRBD2 aligns across 7 bases. Near its end, the DNA agrees better with TRBJ2-1, so the J call may be wrong. Germline V gives CDR1 SGHTA, CDR2 FQGNSA. This CDR3 region has 15 residues. CDR3 bases: TGTGCCAGCAGCTCGGGACTACAAGCGGACAATGAGCAGTTCTTC. The encoded protein is CASSSGLQADNEQFF.

The chain combines TRBV10-3 with TRBJ2-5, with 8 bases lining up with TRBD1. CDR3 size: 13 residues. The V segment lost 10 bases and the J segment 5 bases; nucleotides outside the gene matches: 9. Germline-derived CDR1 and CDR2 are ENHRY and SYGVKD. CDR3 nucleotides: TGTGCCACTCGGACAGGGATGATGGAGACCCAGTACTTC. Translated: CATRTGMMETQYF.

This clonotype was counted at least ten times. The V call is TRBV20-1, the J call TRBJ2-2; TRBD2 aligns across 10 bases. CDR3 length: 14 residues. CDR1 is DFQATT, CDR2 SNEGSKA, per germline (reference sequence). The CDR3 DNA follows: TGCAGCGCTCGGACTAGCGGAAACACCGGGGAGCTGTTTTTT. This codes for CSARTSGNTGELFF.

This chain uses TRBV5-1 with TRBJ2-2, with D perhaps TRBD1 or TRBD2 (6 bases each). There are 14 residues in the CDR3. Deletions cut 4 bases from V and 6 bases from J, with 13 bases between. Germline values: CDR1 SGHRS, CDR2 YFSETQ. As DNA, the CDR3 is TGCGCCAGCAGCCTCGGGGGCTCCGCCGGGGAGCTGTTTTTT. It is translated as CASSLGGSAGELFF. Combining the CDR3 with reference TRBV5-1 and TRBJ2-2 gives the whole variable domain KAGVTQTPRYLIKTRGQQVTLSCSPISGHRSVSWYQQTPGQGLQFLFEYFSETQRNKGNFPGRFSGRQFSNSRSEMNVSTLELGDSALYLCASSLGGSAGELFFGEGSRLTVL.

The chain uses TRBV10-3 and TRBJ1-2; D possibly corresponds to TRBD1 (6 bases). The CDR3 is 13 amino acids. Looked up from germline, CDR1 is ENHRY and CDR2 is SYGVKD. Trimming left V 8 bases short and J 2 bases short, with 12 bases between. Written as DNA, the CDR3 is TGTGCCATCCTCGACAGGACCAACTATGGCTACACCTTC. Encoded protein: CAILDRTNYGYTF.

This clonotype was seen once. The V call is TRBV7-2, the J call TRBJ1-6; D gene ambiguous. V was pared by 1 base and J by 5 bases, with 15 bases between. CDR1 is SGHTA and CDR2 is FQGNSA in the germline V gene. This CDR3 has 17 amino acids. In nucleotides, the CDR3 is TGTGCCAGCAGCTTAGAAGGGTTGGGAGCTGATAATTCACCCCTCCACTTT. Translation gives CASSLEGLGADNSPLHF.

The chain combines TRBV19 with TRBJ1-2; D is undetermined. This CDR3 comprises 12 residues. The V gene lost 5 bases and the J gene lost 8 bases, with 12 bases spanning the gap. Germline CDR1 reads LNHDA; CDR2 reads SQIVND (reference sequence). CDR3 DNA sequence: TGTGCCAGTAGTGTTCCTCTAGGAGGCTACACCTTC. It specifies CASSVPLGGYTF.

The CDR3 bases are TGTGCCAGCCTGAGCGGGGGCTCCTACGAGCAGTACTTC. This encodes CASLSGGSYEQYF. The rearrangement uses TRBV28 and TRBJ2-7, with 8 bases identical to TRBD2. After removal of 8 bases from V and 0 bases from J, the junction contained 3 bases not matched to a gene. This CDR3 has 13 residues. From germline, CDR1 is MDHEN and CDR2 SYDVKM.

This clonotype was seen only a few times. The chain carries TRBV5-5 and TRBJ1-2, with TRBD1 matching over 10 bases. V trimming: 2 bases; J trimming: 0 bases; junction bases outside the gene matches: 7. The CDR3 totals 17 residues. Germline assignment: CDR1 SGHKS and CDR2 YYEKEE (reference sequence). The CDR3 here is CASSFPGGQGSNYGYTF. For the CDR3, the DNA is TGTGCCAGCAGCTTCCCCGGGGGACAGGGGTCTAACTATGGCTACACCTTC.

This clonotype has more than one count but fewer than ten. The chain links TRBV7-8 to TRBJ1-5, with D hard to call. The CDR3 spans 12 residues. V gave up 10 bases and J gave up 7 bases, with 14 bases separating them. Germline assignment: CDR1 SGHVS and CDR2 FQNEAQ. The CDR3 spells CATADGGQPQHF. For the CDR3, the DNA is TGTGCCACCGCGGACGGAGGACAGCCCCAGCATTTT.

This clonotype was picked up many times. The V and J genes are TRBV7-9 and TRBJ2-7, with 14 bases identical to TRBD2. Trimming at V came to 3 bases and at J to 5 bases, leaving 3 bases not matched to a gene. The CDR3 has 15 residues. In germline, CDR1 is SEHNR, CDR2 FQNEAQ (reference sequence). The CDR3, as DNA: TGTGCCAGCAGCTTGCGGGGACTAGCGGGAGACGAGCAGTACTTC. Residues: CASSLRGLAGDEQYF.

Many counts were recorded for this clonotype. This rearrangement joins TRBV11-2 to TRBJ2-2, with 9 bases that match TRBD2. The CDR3 extends over 15 amino acids. The germline CDR1 and CDR2 sequences are SGHAT and FQNNGV. J lost 8 bases, V lost 3 bases, and 7 bases had no gene match. The CDR3 sequence is CASSFGTSIFGELFF. In DNA form, the CDR3 reads TGTGCCAGCAGCTTTGGGACTAGCATATTTGGGGAGCTGTTTTTT.

In its sample, this clonotype was seen many times. This chain joins TRBV10-3 and TRBJ2-5; 13 bases are a match to TRBD2. Germline CDR1 and CDR2: ENHRY and SYGVKD. Trimming at V came to 6 bases and at J to 5 bases, leaving 6 bases not matched to a gene. The CDR3 is made up of 15 amino acids. The CDR3 DNA is TGTGCCATCAGGCCCGGGACTAGCGGGAAGGAGACCCAGTACTTC. It is translated as CAIRPGTSGKETQYF.

This clonotype was counted at least ten times. The V gene is TRBV12-5, the J gene TRBJ1-5; D is unresolved. Germline V gene data show CDR1 as LGHNT and CDR2 as FRNRAP. The CDR3 runs 14 residues. Between the trimmed V and J ends, which lost 1 base and 5 bases, there was a span of 9 bases. The CDR3: CASGLDLLDQPQHF. The CDR3 DNA is TGTGCTAGTGGTTTGGACCTCTTGGATCAGCCCCAGCATTTT.

This clonotype was detected a few times. The rearrangement joins TRBV7-6 to TRBJ2-5; tentatively, D is TRBD2 (7 bases). Trimming pared 0 bases from V and 7 bases from J, leaving 12 bases between. The CDR3 consists of 14 residues. The germline V gene has CDR1 SGHVS and CDR2 FNYEAQ. The CDR3, as DNA: TGTGCCAGCAGCTTAGCCGGGGGGCTAGGGACCCAGTACTTC. Translated: CASSLAGGLGTQYF.

The rearrangement links TRBV9 to TRBJ2-7, with 7 nucleotides matching TRBD2. Germline CDR1 SGDLS, CDR2 YYNGEE. The junction had 21 bases not matched to a gene; V was cut back by 7 bases and J by 5 bases. This CDR3 comprises 17 residues. The DNA of the CDR3 is TGTGCCAGCGGAGCCCTCATAGCGGGTAAGAGAACAAACGAGCAGTACTTC. Amino acid sequence: CASGALIAGKRTNEQYF.

This clonotype was counted at least ten times. The chain uses TRBV5-1 and TRBJ2-6; 10 bases are a match to TRBD2. CDR3 length: 18 amino acids. After removal of 0 bases from V and 0 bases from J, the junction contained 3 bases not matched to a gene. The V gene's germline CDR1 is SGHRS and CDR2 YFSETQ. CDR3 sequence: CASSLDPSGSSGANVLTF. DNA of the CDR3: TGCGCCAGCAGCTTGGATCCTAGCGGGAGCTCTGGGGCCAACGTCCTGACTTTC.

The chain recombines TRBV7-2 with TRBJ1-6; 8 nucleotides align to TRBD1. The CDR3 runs to 16 residues. Germline values: CDR1 SGHTA, CDR2 FQGNSA. J was trimmed by 5 bases and V by 6 bases; bases with no gene match: 9. The chain's CDR3 is CASSRRGPANNSPLHF. CDR3 nucleotides: TGTGCCAGCAGTCGCAGGGGGCCCGCAAATAATTCACCCCTCCACTTT.